Listed below are T cell receptor beta chains from one sample, sequenced in a study of PD-L1 blockade in urothelial cancer. The assay was immunoSEQ multiplex PCR, and TCRdb's table has in-frame clones only and misses some. The table records around 66,000 clones, 85% to 90% of them present only once. This sample comprised PBMCs, obtained around atezolizumab (anti-PD-L1) treatment. These receptors originate from a man in his 60s with urothelial cancer. The CDR3 runs from the conserved cysteine through the conserved F or W. The order of the fields is J gene, clone size, V gene, D gene, CDR3 DNA, CDR3 protein. The D gene is left open where the match is weak. The size entry is marked missing in some rows and otherwise reads once, few, many or a size class.

TRBJ1-5 . TRBV29-1 . TGCAGCGTTGCGGTGTCAGGGGTCAATCAGCCCCAGCATTTT CSVAVSGVNQPQHF
TRBJ1-2 . TRBV18 . TGTGCCAGCTCACCGATCGGACCTCCGGGGGACTATGGCTACACCTTC CASSPIGPPGDYGYTF
TRBJ2-5 . TRBV5-1 TRBD2 TGCGCCAGCAGCTTGGGGACTAGCGTAGAGACCCAGTACTTC CASSLGTSVETQYF
TRBJ2-3 . TRBV13 . TGTGCCAGCAGCACAACACCGCCGGGTACGCAGTATTTT CASSTTPPGTQYF
TRBJ2-5 . TRBV2 . TGTGCAAGCGCCCTGAACCTCGGGGAGACCCAGTACTTC CASALNLGETQYF
TRBJ1-3 . TRBV9 . TGTGCCAGCAGCGTAGAGAGGGGGACCATATATTTT CASSVERGTIYF
TRBJ2-1 . TRBV7-2 TRBD2 TGTGCCAGCAGCTTAGGGACTAGCGGGAGGGTCAATGAGCAGTTCTTC CASSLGTSGRVNEQFF
TRBJ2-7 . TRBV11-2 TRBD1 TGTGCCAGCAGCACGACAGGGGTGTACGAGCAGTACTTC CASSTTGVYEQYF
TRBJ2-1 . TRBV7-9 . TGTGCCAGCAGCTTAGTCGGTCAGGGCGTTGAGCAGTTCTTC CASSLVGQGVEQFF
TRBJ2-7 . TRBV5-1 . TGCGCCAGCAGCCCCGGGCAGCGGCCTAGCTCCTACGAGCAGTACTTC CASSPGQRPSSYEQYF
TRBJ1-5 . TRBV7-9 . TGTGCCAGCAGCTTGGGCGCCGGGGACTATAGCAATCAGCCCCAGCATTTT CASSLGAGDYSNQPQHF
TRBJ2-5 . TRBV11-3 . TGTGCCAGCAGCCCGCGGCCGGGGGAGACCCAGTACTTC CASSPRPGETQYF
TRBJ2-5 once TRBV7-2 TRBD1 TGTGCCAGCAGCTTTTGGGGCCCACAGGGGGCCACGAAGGAGACCCAGTACTTC CASSFWGPQGATKETQYF
TRBJ1-2 few TRBV5-1 TRBD1 TGCGCCAGCAGCTTTAGGTCGTCGGACAGGGCGAACACCTTC CASSFRSSDRANTF
TRBJ2-7 . TRBV7-3 TRBD2 TGTGCCAGCAGCTCGGGGGGAAAGAATAGCCACGAGCAGTACTTC CASSSGGKNSHEQYF
TRBJ2-5 . TRBV9 TRBD1 TGTGCCAGCAGCGTGAGGACAGGGGCCGAAGAGACCCAGTACTTC CASSVRTGAEETQYF
TRBJ1-5 once TRBV30 . TGTGCCTGGAATGGGGGCCCAGGTCAGCCCCAGCATTTT CAWNGGPGQPQHF
TRBJ1-1 . TRBV9 . TGTTCAGCCCCTCCGGGGGAGAACACTGAAGCTTTCTTT CSAPPGENTEAFF
TRBJ1-5 . TRBV30 . TGTGCCTGGAGTGTGCCCAGTCATCAGCCCCAGCATTTT CAWSVPSHQPQHF
TRBJ2-7 . TRBV6-5 . TGTGCCAGCAGACCTATCAAGCTCGTCTACGAGCAGTACTTC CASRPIKLVYEQYF
TRBJ2-3 . TRBV4-1 TRBD2 TGCGCCAGCAGGGGCCGGGGGGGCCTGCGGACAGATACGCAGTATTTT CASRGRGGLRTDTQYF
TRBJ1-5 . TRBV19 . TGTGCCAGTAGGCTGGACATTCCCAATCAGCCCCAGCATTTT CASRLDIPNQPQHF
TRBJ1-3 . TRBV30 . TGTGCCTGGAGTACAGGGCCCTCTGGAAACACCATATATTTT CAWSTGPSGNTIYF
TRBJ1-5 . TRBV2 . TGTGCCAGCAGAGGACAGCAGACGCAGCCCCAGCATTTT CASRGQQTQPQHF
TRBJ1-1 . TRBV29-1 . TGCAGCGTTGAAGGGGCTGGGAACACTGAAGCTTTCTTT CSVEGAGNTEAFF
TRBJ1-2 . TRBV18 . TGTGCCAGCTCACCGACCCGACAGGCCTATGGCTACACCTTC CASSPTRQAYGYTF
TRBJ2-3 . TRBV12-5 TRBD2 TGTGCTAGTGCCGGGGGGACAGATACGCAGTATTTT CASAGGTDTQYF
TRBJ1-1 . TRBV11-3 . TGTGCCAGCAGCTTCGTAACAGGGCCGGAAGCTTTCTTT CASSFVTGPEAFF
TRBJ2-3 . TRBV12-5 TRBD2 TGTGCTAGTGGTCCCCAACTAGCGTCAGATACGCAGTATTTT CASGPQLASDTQYF
TRBJ1-2 . TRBV5-6 TRBD1 TGTGCCAGCAGCTTGTGGACAGGGTTTGGCTACACCTTC CASSLWTGFGYTF
TRBJ2-1 . TRBV15 . TGTGCCACCAGCAGAGACCGAGCTTACAATGAGCAGTTCTTC CATSRDRAYNEQFF
TRBJ2-1 . TRBV5-1 TRBD2 TGCGCCAGCAGCCGGACTAGCGGGATTCCTGAACACAATGAGCAGTTCTTC CASSRTSGIPEHNEQFF
TRBJ1-3 . TRBV6-6 . TGTGCCAGCGGGACATATGGAAACACCATATATTTT CASGTYGNTIYF
TRBJ2-1 . TRBV5-1 . TGCGCCAGCAGCTTAGCCGGAGGACGGTACAATGAGCAGTTCTTC CASSLAGGRYNEQFF
TRBJ2-1 . TRBV7-3 . TGTGCCAGCAGCTTATTCGGCAGGGCTAATGAGCAGTTCTTC CASSLFGRANEQFF
TRBJ2-5 . TRBV10-1 . TGCGCCAGCAAACCGGGATCTAGTAGGGAGACCCAGTACTTC CASKPGSSRETQYF
TRBJ2-3 . TRBV7-3 . TGTGCCAGCAGCCTCGGAGCGCGACGCACAGATACGCAGTATTTT CASSLGARRTDTQYF
TRBJ2-7 . TRBV7-2 TRBD2 TGTGCCAGCACCGCCGGGACTAGCGGGCAAAAACGGAAATACGAGCAGTACTTC CASTAGTSGQKRKYEQYF
TRBJ1-3 once TRBV5-1 . TGCGCCAGCAGCATAACAGGGTCTGGAAACACCATATATTTT CASSITGSGNTIYF
TRBJ2-2 . TRBV30 . TGTGCCTGGACAGGGCTCACCGGGGAGCTGTTTTTT CAWTGLTGELFF
TRBJ2-1 once TRBV5-1 . TGCGCCAGCAGCCCCGGGTGGCGGGGTTACAATGAGCAGTTCTTC CASSPGWRGYNEQFF
TRBJ1-3 once TRBV6-1 . TGTGCCAGCAGTGCCGGTTCTGGAAACACCATATATTTT CASSAGSGNTIYF
TRBJ1-1 . TRBV11-3 . TGTGCCAGCAGCTTAGACAGGGAGGATAGTACTGAAGCTTTCTTT CASSLDREDSTEAFF
TRBJ2-3 . TRBV6-6 TRBD2 TGTGCCAGCAGTTCGGGACTAGCGGTAGATACGCAGTATTTT CASSSGLAVDTQYF
TRBJ1-6 . TRBV15 . TGTGCCACCAGCAGAGTGAACAGCTATAATTCACCCCTCCACTTT CATSRVNSYNSPLHF
TRBJ2-5 . TRBV19 . TGTGCCAGTAGTATGGTGGGGGCGGAGACCCAGTACTTC CASSMVGAETQYF
TRBJ2-7 . TRBV7-9 . TGTGCCAGCAGCTTAGATACAGTGCTCCACGAGCAGTACTTC CASSLDTVLHEQYF
TRBJ1-4 . TRBV4-1 . TGCGCCAGCAGCAAAGACCGTCAACAGGGAAGGGAAAAACTGTTTTTT CASSKDRQQGREKLFF
TRBJ1-2 . TRBV5-5 . TGTGCCAGCAGCTGGTCCCTAGGCTACACCTTC CASSWSLGYTF
TRBJ2-1 . TRBV9 . TGTGCCAGCAGCGTAGCCGGGGGTATTTACTACAATGAGCAGTTCTTC CASSVAGGIYYNEQFF
TRBJ2-3 . TRBV6-7 TRBD1 TGTGCCAGCACCAGGACAGGGACAGATACGCAGTATTTT CASTRTGTDTQYF
TRBJ1-2 . TRBV9 . TGTGCCAGTAGGGGATCGGCAGGACGGCCTAACTATGGCTACACCTTC CASRGSAGRPNYGYTF
TRBJ1-1 . TRBV30 . TGTGCCTGGAGTCGGGGGAGGGGTTCTGCTTTCTTT CAWSRGRGSAFF
TRBJ2-1 . TRBV5-1 TRBD2 TGCGCCAGCAGCACCGTGGGACTAGTCAATGAGCAGTTCTTC CASSTVGLVNEQFF
TRBJ1-1 . TRBV11-3 . TGTGCCAGCAGCCCCGAGTATAGTCCCACTGAAGCTTTCTTT CASSPEYSPTEAFF
TRBJ1-6 . TRBV10-1 . TGCGCCACCTCGAAGAGGGTTACCTATAATTCACCCCTCCACTTT CATSKRVTYNSPLHF
TRBJ2-5 once TRBV9 TRBD1 TGTGCCAGCAGCGGAGGGGGCGCGGAGACCCAGTACTTC CASSGGGAETQYF
TRBJ2-7 . TRBV7-6 TRBD2 TGTGCCAGCAGTCCCGGGACTAGCTACGAGCAGTACTTC CASSPGTSYEQYF
TRBJ2-1 . TRBV5-4 . TGTGCCAGCATCGGGGGAGAGGGTTACAATGAGCAGTTCTTC CASIGGEGYNEQFF
TRBJ2-2 . TRBV2 TRBD2 TGTGCCAGCAGTGTGTTCGGGGGGGGCACCGGGGAGCTGTTTTTT CASSVFGGGTGELFF